Listed here are 21 T cell receptor beta chains from one sample, sequenced in a study of T cell responses to AZD1222 COVID-19 vaccine. Sequencing was performed with immunoSEQ multiplex PCR; in TCRdb, only in-frame clones are kept and a portion is missing. The sample includes about 150,000 clones, roughly 90% of them seen just once. Sequenced here: peripheral blood, sampled 28 days after the second AZD1222 dose. Source of these receptors: an adult who received the AZD1222 COVID-19 vaccine.

This clone came up a few times. This chain uses TRBV24-1 with TRBJ2-1; D uncertain. The CDR3 runs to 12 residues. CDR1 and CDR2 (germline): KGHDR, SFDVKD. Trimming took 5 bases from V and 7 from J, leaving 8 bases between them. Here the CDR3 DNA reads TGTGCCACCAGTGCCTCCCAGAATGAGCAGTTCTTC. Its translation is CATSASQNEQFF.

This rearrangement joins TRBV24-1 to TRBJ2-3, with 7 bases identical to TRBD2. V lost 0 bases to trimming and J lost 2 bases; unmatched junction nucleotides: 4. The CDR3 is 16 residues long. Germline values: CDR1 KGHDR, CDR2 SFDVKD. The CDR3 nucleotides read TGTGCCACCAGTGATTTGACTAGCGACTTCACAGATACGCAGTATTTT. The encoded protein is CATSDLTSDFTDTQYF.

The V call is TRBV7-6, the J call TRBJ2-7; D perhaps matches TRBD1 (5 bases). With 5 bases removed from V and 9 bases from J, the gap between germline ends came to 14 bases. CDR1 SGHVS and CDR2 FNYEAQ come from the germline V gene. CDR3 length: 12 amino acids. CDR3 amino acids: CASSLPQGRQYF. The CDR3, as DNA: TGTGCCAGCAGCCTACCTCAGGGAAGGCAGTACTTC.

The chain couples TRBV29-1 to TRBJ2-7, with D perhaps TRBD2 (5 bases). The germline gives CDR1 SQVTM, CDR2 ANQGSEA. CDR3 length: 12 amino acids. V lost 4 bases to trimming and J lost 2 bases, with 9 bases between them. CDR3 region: CSVAAGAYEQYF. The CDR3, as DNA: TGCAGCGTTGCGGCGGGCGCCTACGAGCAGTACTTC.

The chain carries TRBV3-1 (or the pseudogene TRBV3-2) and TRBJ2-1; 14 bases fit TRBD2. This CDR3 is 16 amino acids long. The J segment lost 7 bases and the V segment lost 1 base, leaving 3 bases of the junction unmatched. CDR1 is LGHDT and CDR2 is YNNKEL in the germline V gene (reference sequence). CDR3 sequence: CASSQGTSGRINEQFF. CDR3 coding DNA: TGTGCCAGCAGCCAAGGGACTAGCGGGAGGATAAATGAGCAGTTCTTC.

Note on this clone: Different DNA sequences within this sample yield the same CDR3. The J gene is TRBJ1-2, the V gene TRBV19; D possibly corresponds to TRBD1 (5 bases). CDR1 LNHDA and CDR2 SQIVND come from the germline V gene (reference sequence). The CDR3 is 13 residues long. Trimming cost V 6 bases and J 4 bases, with 12 bases left between them. The CDR3 sequence: CASSRGGSYGYTF. The DNA of the CDR3 is TGTGCCAGTAGCCGCGGGGGGAGCTATGGCTACACCTTC.

This chain connects TRBV30 to TRBJ1-2; D perhaps matches TRBD1 (5 bases). CDR3 length: 15 residues. V shed 0 bases and J shed 0 bases, with 11 bases lying between them. Germline loops: CDR1 GTSNPN, CDR2 SVGIG (reference sequence). CDR3 loop: CAWSVQVGTNYGYTF. In DNA form, the CDR3 reads TGTGCCTGGAGTGTACAGGTCGGAACTAACTATGGCTACACCTTC.

The CDR3 protein is CSVEAASGARTDTQYF. For the CDR3, the DNA is TGCAGCGTTGAAGCGGCTAGCGGAGCCCGCACAGATACGCAGTATTTT. The chain has TRBV29-1 and TRBJ2-3; 7 nucleotides line up with TRBD2. The J segment lost 1 base and the V segment lost 1 base, leaving 8 bases of the junction unmatched. Looked up from germline, CDR1 is SQVTM and CDR2 is ANQGSEA. The CDR3 is 16 residues long.

The V and J genes are TRBV5-1 and TRBJ2-3; D gene ambiguous. CDR1 SGHRS and CDR2 YFSETQ come from the germline V gene. Trimming removed 4 bases at V and 0 bases at J, with 3 bases between. This CDR3 is built from 12 residues. CDR3 protein: CASSPSTDTQYF. The DNA of the CDR3 is TGCGCCAGCAGCCCTAGCACAGATACGCAGTATTTT.

The CDR3 protein is CASSPHTTMNTEAFF. The CDR3 DNA is TGTGCCAGCAGCCCACACACAACCATGAACACTGAAGCTTTCTTT. V is TRBV9 and J is TRBJ1-1; D is unresolved. Between the trimmed V and J ends, which lost 4 bases and 0 bases, there was a span of 13 bases. The CDR3 is 15 amino acids. CDR1 is SGDLS, CDR2 YYNGEE, per germline.

J is TRBJ2-2 and V is TRBV29-1, with D perhaps TRBD2 (5 bases). Trimming pared 6 bases from V and 5 bases from J, leaving 22 bases between. CDR1 and CDR2 (germline): SQVTM, ANQGSEA. The CDR3 is 16 residues long. CDR3 nucleotides: TGCAGCGTCCCCGCCCCGGGCAGGCCGGGAACCGGGGAGCTGTTTTTT. Translating it yields CSVPAPGRPGTGELFF.

This chain connects TRBV19 to TRBJ2-7, with D perhaps matching TRBD1 (5 bases). V gave up 6 bases and J gave up 3 bases, with 9 bases separating them. CDR3 size: 12 residues. Germline loops: CDR1 LNHDA, CDR2 SQIVND (reference sequence). The chain's CDR3 is CASSKTDYEQYF. The CDR3 bases are TGTGCCAGTAGCAAGACAGACTACGAGCAGTACTTC.

This clone has only one observation. V is TRBV5-1 and J is TRBJ2-7; D may be TRBD2 (6 bases). Germline CDR1 SGHRS, CDR2 YFSETQ. This CDR3 spans 16 amino acids. V dropped 3 bases and J dropped 5 bases, with 21 bases sitting between them. The DNA of the CDR3 is TGCGCCAGCAGCTCGGGACTGGTCAGGAACTTGGACGAGCAGTACTTC. Amino acids: CASSSGLVRNLDEQYF.

The chain is built from TRBV2 and TRBJ1-1; unclear D gene. The CDR3 consists of 12 residues. Trimming took off 3 bases at V and 3 bases at J, with 5 bases between the two ends. Germline V gene lookup returns CDR1 SNHLY and CDR2 FYNNEI. CDR3 amino acids: CASSEMDTEAFF. The DNA for the CDR3 is TGTGCCAGCAGTGAGATGGACACTGAAGCTTTCTTT.

This sequence joins TRBV25-1 and TRBJ1-2, with a weak D call TRBD1 (5 bases). The V and J ends lost 8 bases and 0 bases respectively, with 13 bases between them. The CDR3 extends over 14 amino acids. From germline, CDR1 is MGHDK and CDR2 SYGVNS. The CDR3 protein is CASLRAGSNYGYTF. The CDR3 DNA follows: TGTGCCAGCTTGCGGGCAGGGTCTAACTATGGCTACACCTTC.

The genes are TRBV9 and TRBJ1-2; D may be TRBD1 (6 bases). V lost 4 bases, J lost 4 bases, and 23 bases lay in between. The germline gives CDR1 SGDLS, CDR2 YYNGEE. CDR3 length: 17 residues. CDR3 in amino acids: CASSPTPGGGRSYGYTF. The CDR3 DNA follows: TGTGCCAGCAGCCCGACTCCCGGGGGGGGCCGTAGCTATGGCTACACCTTC.

This CDR3 is CASSVDRDSPYEQYF. The CDR3 bases are TGTGCCAGCAGCGTCGACCGGGACAGCCCCTACGAGCAGTACTTC. The rearrangement links TRBV7-8 to TRBJ2-7; TRBD1 matches 7 bases. The CDR3 has 15 amino acids. The V gene's germline CDR1 is SGHVS and CDR2 FQNEAQ. V was clipped by 5 bases and J by 2 bases; unmatched bases: 9.

The chain joins TRBV19 to TRBJ2-3; a possible D gene is TRBD2 (6 bases). The germline V gene encodes CDR1 LNHDA and CDR2 SQIVND (reference sequence). CDR3 length: 17 amino acids. V lost 7 bases, J lost 0 bases, and 20 bases lay in between. DNA of the CDR3: TGTGCCAGTACCGGAGGATTTTATGGGGGGAGCACAGATACGCAGTATTTT. This sequence encodes CASTGGFYGGSTDTQYF.

The genes are TRBV19 and TRBJ2-4; 9 nucleotides match TRBD2. Germline V CDR1 and CDR2: LNHDA, SQIVND (reference sequence). CDR3 size: 16 residues. J was trimmed by 7 bases and V by 4 bases; bases with no gene match: 11. The chain's CDR3 is CASSKGREGVVNIQYF. The DNA for the CDR3 is TGTGCCAGTAGTAAGGGGCGGGAGGGCGTGGTTAACATTCAGTACTTC.

The chain links TRBV18 to TRBJ1-1, with D tentatively TRBD1 (5 bases). V dropped 3 bases and J dropped 0 bases, with 11 bases sitting between them. In germline, CDR1 is KGHSH, CDR2 LQKENI. The CDR3 is 15 residues long. CDR3 amino acids: CASSPRGELNTEAFF. The CDR3 DNA reads TGTGCCAGCTCACCCCGGGGGGAATTGAACACTGAAGCTTTCTTT.

This chain joins TRBV5-1 and TRBJ2-3; TRBD1 is a possible D gene (5 bases). Deletions cut 5 bases from V and 2 bases from J, with 15 bases between. This CDR3 has 15 amino acids. CDR1 and CDR2 (germline): SGHRS, YFSETQ. Written as DNA, the CDR3 is TGCGCCAGCAGTTTCATCCAGGGATCCACAGATACGCAGTATTTT. Translation: CASSFIQGSTDTQYF.